This T cell receptor beta chain was retrieved from a study of Graves' ophthalmopathy and Graves' hyperthyroidism. Study details: Researchers obtained peripheral blood at initial diagnosis, before any treatment had begun.

Diagnosis used clinical symptoms, serum thyroxine, TRAb, thyroid ultrasound and orbital computed tomography. There are many counts of this clonotype. Beta-chain TCR CDR3 regions were amplified from RNA transcripts. HTBI-primed first-round RT-PCR preceded second-round multiplex PCR. TCRdb re-analysed the multiplex PCR reads in MiXCR, keeping a single row per CDR3 protein. The sample records fewer than 650,000 distinct CDR3 sequences, 22% being singletons. Germline CDR1 MNHEY, CDR2 SVGAGI. V dropped 0 bases and J dropped 8 bases, with 13 bases sitting between them. The CDR3 is 14 amino acids. Source material: peripheral blood. The origin of this receptor is a woman aged 18 to 35 with stable Graves' hyperthyroidism. Some clones in this sample may be carry-over from other donors' samples. The chain carries TRBV6-5 and TRBJ1-2; D is possibly TRBD1 (5 bases). CDR3 sequence (DNA): TGTGCCAGCAGTTACTCGGCGGGGCAGGTCGGCTACACCTTC. This encodes CASSYSAGQVGYTF.